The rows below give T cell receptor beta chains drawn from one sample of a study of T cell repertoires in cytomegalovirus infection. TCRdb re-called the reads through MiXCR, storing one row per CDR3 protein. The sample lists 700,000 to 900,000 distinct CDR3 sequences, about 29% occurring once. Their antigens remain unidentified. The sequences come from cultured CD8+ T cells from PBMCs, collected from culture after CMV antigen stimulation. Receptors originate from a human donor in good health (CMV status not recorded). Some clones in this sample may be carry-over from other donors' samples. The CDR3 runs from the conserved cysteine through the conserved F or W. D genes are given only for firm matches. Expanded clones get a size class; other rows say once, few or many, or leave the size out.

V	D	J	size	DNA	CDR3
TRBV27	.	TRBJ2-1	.	TGTGCCAGCAGTTTTCTCATTTCGAGCTCCTACAATGAGCAGTTCTTC	CASSFLISSSYNEQFF
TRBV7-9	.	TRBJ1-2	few	TGTGCCAGCGGATTGAATGGCTACACCTTC	CASGLNGYTF
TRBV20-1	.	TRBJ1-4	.	TGCAGTGCTAGGGAAGGACCTAGGGGTTCAACTAATGAAAAACTGTTTTTT	CSAREGPRGSTNEKLFF
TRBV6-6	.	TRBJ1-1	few	TGTGCCAGCAGTTACTCTTCAGGATGGAACACTGAAGCTTTCTTT	CASSYSSGWNTEAFF
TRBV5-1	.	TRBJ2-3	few	TGCGCCAGCAGCTTGAATCCCAGGGGCCCGCCTAGCACAGATACGCAGTATTTT	CASSLNPRGPPSTDTQYF
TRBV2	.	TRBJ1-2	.	TGTGCCAGCAGTGAGAGGGGCAGCGATGGCTACACCTTC	CASSERGSDGYTF
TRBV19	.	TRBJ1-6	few	TGTGCCAGTAGTATAGTCGGCAGCGCGACGAATTCACCCCTCCACTTT	CASSIVGSATNSPLHF
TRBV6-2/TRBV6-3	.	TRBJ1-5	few	TGTGCCAGCAGTTGGACGGCTAGCAATCAGCCCCAGCATTTT	CASSWTASNQPQHF
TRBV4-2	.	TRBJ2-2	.	TGTGCCAGCAGCCAGGCCGACTCGAACACCGGGGAGCTGTTTTTT	CASSQADSNTGELFF
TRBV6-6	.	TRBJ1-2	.	TGTGCCAGCCTAATGGGTAATGGCTACACCTTC	CASLMGNGYTF
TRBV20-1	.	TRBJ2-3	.	TGCAGTGCTAGAGATCGGAAAAGGGCCTTTACTACAGATACGCAGTATTTT	CSARDRKRAFTTDTQYF
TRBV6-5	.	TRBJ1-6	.	TGTGCCAGCAGTCCATTCAGGCCATCCTATAATTCACCCCTCCACTTT	CASSPFRPSYNSPLHF
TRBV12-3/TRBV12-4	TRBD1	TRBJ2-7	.	TGTGCCAGCAGACCAACCGGACAGGCCACCCACGAGCAGTACTTC	CASRPTGQATHEQYF
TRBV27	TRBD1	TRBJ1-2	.	TGTGCCACCCGAGGGTATTCGGGACAGACAACTTACTATGGCTACACCTTC	CATRGYSGQTTYYGYTF
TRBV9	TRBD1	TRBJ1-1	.	TGTGCCAGCAGCGCCGGGACAGGGGCAATAGGTCGGGCTTTCTTT	CASSAGTGAIGRAFF
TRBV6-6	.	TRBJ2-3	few	TGTGCCAGCAGTGCCCCTCGCACAGATACGCAGTATTTT	CASSAPRTDTQYF